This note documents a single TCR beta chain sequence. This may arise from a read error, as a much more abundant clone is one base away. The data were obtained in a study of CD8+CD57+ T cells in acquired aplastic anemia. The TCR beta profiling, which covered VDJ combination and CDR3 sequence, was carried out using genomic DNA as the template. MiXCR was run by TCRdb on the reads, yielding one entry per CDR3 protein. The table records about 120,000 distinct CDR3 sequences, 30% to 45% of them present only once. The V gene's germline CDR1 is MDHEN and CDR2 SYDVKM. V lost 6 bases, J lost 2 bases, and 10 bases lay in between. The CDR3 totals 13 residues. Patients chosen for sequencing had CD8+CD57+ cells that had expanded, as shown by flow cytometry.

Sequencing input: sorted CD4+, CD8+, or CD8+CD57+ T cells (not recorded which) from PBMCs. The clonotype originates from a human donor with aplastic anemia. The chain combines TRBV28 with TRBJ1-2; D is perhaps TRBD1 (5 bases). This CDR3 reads CASRGRGNYGYTF. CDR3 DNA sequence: TGTGCCAGCAGGGGACGGGGGAACTATGGCTACACCTTC.